What follows are 13 T cell receptor beta chains derived from one specimen sequenced in a study of cytomegalovirus exposure and HLA in healthy donors. The protocol was immunoSEQ multiplex PCR, while the TCRdb copy is restricted to in-frame clones and leaves out a portion. The top ten clones hold approximately 0.94% of a sample with fewer than 350,000 clones, approximately 88% of them seen once. The sample consisted of PBMCs. Receptors originate from a woman between 18 and 29 years old in good health and CMV-seronegative.

This clone was detected only once. The chain has TRBV25-1 and TRBJ2-5; D is unresolved. With 7 bases removed from V and 4 bases from J, the gap between germline ends came to 16 bases. CDR1 and CDR2 from the germline V gene are MGHDK and SYGVNS. This CDR3 is 14 amino acids long. CDR3 loop: CASTQQKTGETQYF. CDR3 nucleotide sequence: TGTGCCAGCACCCAACAGAAGACCGGAGAGACCCAGTACTTC.

This chain uses TRBV27 with TRBJ2-1, with TRBD1 matching over 7 bases. Germline CDR1 MNHEY, CDR2 SMNVEV (reference sequence). This CDR3 comprises 15 residues. V lost 5 bases to trimming and J lost 9 bases; unmatched junction nucleotides: 13. As DNA, the CDR3 is TGTGCCAGCAGTCGGCGAGGGGACAGCCCGGGTGAGCAGTTCTTC. It specifies CASSRRGDSPGEQFF.

This clone was picked up one time. V is TRBV15 and J is TRBJ1-1; maybe TRBD1 (5 bases). Looked up from germline, CDR1 is LNHNV and CDR2 is YYDKDF (reference sequence). CDR3 length: 13 amino acids. V was trimmed by 8 bases and J by 1 base, leaving 11 bases between them. The CDR3 DNA follows: TGTGCCACCGGGGCGGGGCGGAACACTGAAGCTTTCTTT. Encoded protein: CATGAGRNTEAFF.

This sequence joins TRBV7-2 and TRBJ2-1; D is unresolved. CDR1 and CDR2 from the germline V gene are SGHTA and FQGNSA. V was cut by 4 bases and J by 8 bases, with 18 bases left in between. The CDR3 is made up of 15 amino acids. The CDR3 sequence is CASSSLGAGGDEQFF. The CDR3 bases are TGTGCCAGCAGCTCCCTTGGAGCTGGTGGAGATGAGCAGTTCTTC.

The chain combines TRBV5-1 with TRBJ2-2, with TRBD1 matching 10 bases. V lost 4 bases and J lost 5; bases outside the gene matches: 2. CDR1 is SGHRS, CDR2 YFSETQ, per germline. The CDR3 spans 14 residues. The CDR3 nucleotides read TGCGCCAGCAGCCGGGACAGGGGTACCGGGGAGCTGTTTTTT. Its protein product is CASSRDRGTGELFF.

The V call is TRBV6-1, the J call TRBJ2-7; 11 nucleotides line up with TRBD2. Germline CDR1 and CDR2: MNHNS and SASEGT. This CDR3 is built from 13 residues. J was trimmed by 3 bases and V by 10 bases; bases with no gene match: 5. The CDR3 nucleotides read TGTGCCACCGGGACTAGCGGCCTCTACGAGCAGTACTTC. It codes for CATGTSGLYEQYF.

The rearrangement uses TRBV5-4 and TRBJ2-5; 12 nucleotides match TRBD2. Germline trimming cut 4 bases from V and 4 bases from J; bases unmatched to any gene: 14. Germline V gene sequence: CDR1 SGHNT, CDR2 YYREEE (reference sequence). There are 18 residues in the CDR3. In DNA form, the CDR3 reads TGTGCCAGCAGCCCGCGGAAGACTAGCGGGAGTTTGGGAGAGACCCAGTACTTC. Protein: CASSPRKTSGSLGETQYF.

The chain recombines TRBV6-5 with TRBJ1-4; TRBD1 matches 8 bases. This CDR3 has 15 residues. Germline assignment: CDR1 MNHEY and CDR2 SVGAGI. V lost 3 bases to trimming and J lost 8 bases; unmatched junction nucleotides: 8. In DNA, the CDR3 is TGTGCCAGCAGTTATAGAGGACAGGGTGTCGAAAAACTGTTTTTT. As protein: CASSYRGQGVEKLFF.

This chain joins TRBV10-3 and TRBJ2-7; 10 bases are shared with TRBD2. Trimming took 0 bases from V and 2 from J; bases not matched to a gene: 7. Germline V gives CDR1 ENHRY, CDR2 SYGVKD. The CDR3 contains 17 residues. The CDR3 DNA sequence: TGTGCCATCAGTGAGTCGAGGACTAGCGGATCTCCCTACGAGCAGTACTTC. Its protein product is CAISESRTSGSPYEQYF.

This chain connects TRBV25-1 to TRBJ1-6; D not certain. The CDR3 consists of 16 residues. CDR1 MGHDK and CDR2 SYGVNS come from the germline V gene. The V end lost 5 bases, the J end lost 5 bases, and 16 bases lay between the germline ends. As DNA, the CDR3 is TGTGCCAGCAGTCCCCGCCAAGGAACAGATAATTCACCCCTCCACTTT. This sequence encodes CASSPRQGTDNSPLHF.

The chain has TRBV9 and TRBJ2-3; 10 nucleotides agree with TRBD2. Germline V gene data show CDR1 as SGDLS and CDR2 as YYNGEE. V shed 0 bases, J shed 1 base, and the junction held 2 bases outside the gene matches. The CDR3 has 16 residues. For the CDR3, the DNA is TGTGCCAGCAGCGTAGGAACTAGCGGGGGCACAGATACGCAGTATTTT. Its translation: CASSVGTSGGTDTQYF.

V gene TRBV11-2 combines with J gene TRBJ1-1; possible D gene TRBD1, 6 bases. The germline V gene has CDR1 SGHAT and CDR2 FQNNGV. V was trimmed by 5 bases and J by 1 base, leaving 8 bases between them. The CDR3 runs to 13 residues. CDR3 amino acids: CASSPQGNTEAFF. DNA for the CDR3: TGTGCCAGCAGCCCACAGGGGAACACTGAAGCTTTCTTT. The full variable domain, with the rest looked up from reference TRBV11-2 and TRBJ1-1, is EAGVAQSPRYKIIEKRQSVAFWCNPISGHATLYWYQQILGQGPKLLIQFQNNGVVDDSQLPKDRFSAERLKGVDSTLKIQPAKLEDSAVYLCASSPQGNTEAFFGQGTRLTVV.

The V and J genes are TRBV15 and TRBJ2-7; 8 bases map to TRBD1. CDR1 and CDR2 from the germline V gene are LNHNV and YYDKDF (reference sequence). CDR3 length equals 13 residues. V shed 6 bases, J shed 3 bases, and the junction held 4 bases outside the gene matches. The CDR3 sequence is CATSTGGLYEQYF. The CDR3 bases are TGTGCCACCAGTACAGGGGGGCTCTACGAGCAGTACTTC.